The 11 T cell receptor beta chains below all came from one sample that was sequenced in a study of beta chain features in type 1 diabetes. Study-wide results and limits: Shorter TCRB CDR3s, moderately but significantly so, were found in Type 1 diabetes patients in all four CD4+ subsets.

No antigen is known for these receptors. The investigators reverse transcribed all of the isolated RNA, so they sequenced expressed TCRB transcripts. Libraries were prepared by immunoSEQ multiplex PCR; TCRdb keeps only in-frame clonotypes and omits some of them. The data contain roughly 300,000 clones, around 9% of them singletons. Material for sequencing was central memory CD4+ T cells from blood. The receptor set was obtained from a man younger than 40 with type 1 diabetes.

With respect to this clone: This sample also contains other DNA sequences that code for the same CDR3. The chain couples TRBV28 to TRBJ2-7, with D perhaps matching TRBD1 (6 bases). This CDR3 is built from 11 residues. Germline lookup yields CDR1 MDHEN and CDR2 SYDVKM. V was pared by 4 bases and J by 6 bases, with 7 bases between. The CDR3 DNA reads TGTGCCAGCAGTTCCAGGGGCGAGCAGTACTTC. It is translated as CASSSRGEQYF.

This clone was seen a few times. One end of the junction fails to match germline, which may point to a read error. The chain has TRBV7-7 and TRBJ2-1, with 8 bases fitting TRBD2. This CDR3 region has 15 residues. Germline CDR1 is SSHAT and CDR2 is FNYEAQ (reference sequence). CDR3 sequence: CASSVAPGLELEQFF. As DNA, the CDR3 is TGTGCTAGCAGCGTTGCACCGGGACTAGAGTTGGAGCAGTTCTTC.

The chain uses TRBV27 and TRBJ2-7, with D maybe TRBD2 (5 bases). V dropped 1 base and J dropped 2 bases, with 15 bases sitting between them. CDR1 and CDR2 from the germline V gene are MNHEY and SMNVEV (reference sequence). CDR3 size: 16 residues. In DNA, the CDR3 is TGTGCCAGCAGTTTATTCTGGGCGGGCACAACCTACGAGCAGTACTTC. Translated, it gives CASSLFWAGTTYEQYF.

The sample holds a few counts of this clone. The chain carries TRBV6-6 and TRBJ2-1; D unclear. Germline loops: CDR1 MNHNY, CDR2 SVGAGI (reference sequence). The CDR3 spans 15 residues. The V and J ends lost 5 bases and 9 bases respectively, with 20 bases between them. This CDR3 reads CASSPIAANVGEQFF. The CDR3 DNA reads TGTGCCAGCAGTCCCATCGCCGCTAATGTCGGTGAGCAGTTCTTC.

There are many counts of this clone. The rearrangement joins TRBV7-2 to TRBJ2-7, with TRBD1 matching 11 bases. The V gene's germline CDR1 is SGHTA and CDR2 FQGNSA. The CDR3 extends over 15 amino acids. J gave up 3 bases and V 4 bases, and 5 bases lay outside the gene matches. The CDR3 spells CASSYTGTGGYEQYF. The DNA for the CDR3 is TGTGCCAGCAGCTACACCGGGACAGGGGGCTACGAGCAGTACTTC.

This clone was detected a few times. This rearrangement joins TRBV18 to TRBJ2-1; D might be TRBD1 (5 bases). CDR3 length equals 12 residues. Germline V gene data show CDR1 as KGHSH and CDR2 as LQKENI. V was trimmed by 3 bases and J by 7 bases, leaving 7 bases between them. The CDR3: CASSPGRNEQFF. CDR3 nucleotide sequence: TGTGCCAGCTCACCGGGGCGGAATGAGCAGTTCTTC.

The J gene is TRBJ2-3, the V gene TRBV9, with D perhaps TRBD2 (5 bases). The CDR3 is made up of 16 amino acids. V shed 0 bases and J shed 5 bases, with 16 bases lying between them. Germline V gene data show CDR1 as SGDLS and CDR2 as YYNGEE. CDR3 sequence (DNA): TGTGCCAGCAGCGTAGGGTCTCTACAACGGGGAGATACGCAGTATTTT. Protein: CASSVGSLQRGDTQYF.

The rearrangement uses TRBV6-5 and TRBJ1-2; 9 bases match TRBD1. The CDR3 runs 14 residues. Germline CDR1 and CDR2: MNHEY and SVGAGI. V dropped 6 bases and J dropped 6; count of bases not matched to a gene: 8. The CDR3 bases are TGTGCCAGCAGGCAGAACAGGGGGCGCGATGGCTACACCTTC. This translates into CASRQNRGRDGYTF.

The CDR3 coding sequence is TGTGCCAGCAGCTTCGGCAACTATGGCTACACCTTC. It yields the protein CASSFGNYGYTF. The chain employs TRBV5-6 and TRBJ1-2; no firm D call. V lost 2 bases and J lost 2, with 4 bases in between. Per the germline V gene, CDR1 is SGHDT and CDR2 is YYEEEE. The CDR3 has 12 residues. Drawing the rest from reference TRBV5-6 and TRBJ1-2, the complete variable domain is DAGVTQSPTHLIKTRGQQVTLRCSPKSGHDTVSWYQQALGQGPQFIFQYYEEEERQRGNFPDRFSGHQFPNYSSELNVNALLLGDSALYLCASSFGNYGYTFGSGTRLTVV.

The CDR3 DNA reads as TGTGCCAGCAGAGAACAGGGATCTAATGAAAAACTGTTTTTT. It codes for CASREQGSNEKLFF. The chain combines TRBV13 with TRBJ1-4, with D perhaps TRBD1 (6 bases). There are 14 residues in the CDR3. The V gene's germline CDR1 is PRHDT and CDR2 FYEKMQ (reference sequence). The germline V and J ends were trimmed by 6 bases and 3 bases, with 11 bases remaining between them.

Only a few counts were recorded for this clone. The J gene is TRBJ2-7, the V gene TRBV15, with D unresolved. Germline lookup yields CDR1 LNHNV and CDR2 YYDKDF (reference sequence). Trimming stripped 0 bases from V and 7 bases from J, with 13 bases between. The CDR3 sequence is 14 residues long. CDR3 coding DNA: TGTGCCACCAGCAGAGAGGCCAGCTTGGGAGAGCAGTACTTC. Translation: CATSREASLGEQYF.